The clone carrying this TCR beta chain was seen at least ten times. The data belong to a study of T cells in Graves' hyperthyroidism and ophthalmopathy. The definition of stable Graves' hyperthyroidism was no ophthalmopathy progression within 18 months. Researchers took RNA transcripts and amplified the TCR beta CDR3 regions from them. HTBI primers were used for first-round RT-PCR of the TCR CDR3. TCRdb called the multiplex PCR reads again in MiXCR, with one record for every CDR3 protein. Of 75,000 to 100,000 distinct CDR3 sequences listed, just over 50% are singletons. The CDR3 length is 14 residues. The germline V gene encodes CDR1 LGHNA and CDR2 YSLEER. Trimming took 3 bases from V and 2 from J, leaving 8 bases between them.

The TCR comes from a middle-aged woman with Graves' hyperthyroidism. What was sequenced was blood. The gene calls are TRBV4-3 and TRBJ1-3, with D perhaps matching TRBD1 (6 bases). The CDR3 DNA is TGCGCCAGCAGCCAGGGACATACTGGAAACACCATATATTTT. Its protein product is CASSQGHTGNTIYF.